These 18 T cell receptor beta chains were all obtained from the same sample, sequenced in a study of T-cell memory formation after mild COVID-19. TCRdb recomputed calls from the 5' RACE reads with MiXCR, one row per CDR3 protein. The table lists about 470,000 distinct CDR3 sequences, roughly 25% of them singletons, with 9.5% to 15% in the top ten. Specimen: PBMCs or a T cell subset sorted from them (not recorded which). These receptors originate from an adult woman who had mild COVID-19 (a few samples of this study predate the infection). Cell type and time point are not known.

This chain connects TRBV20-1 to TRBJ2-2, with 7 nucleotides matching TRBD1. CDR1 is DFQATT and CDR2 is SNEGSKA in the germline V gene (reference sequence). The CDR3 consists of 16 residues. V lost 3 bases and J lost 1; bases outside the gene matches: 8. CDR3 loop: CSASGRQGGNTGELFF. DNA of the CDR3: TGCAGTGCTAGCGGAAGACAGGGCGGGAACACCGGGGAGCTGTTTTTT.

J is TRBJ2-5 and V is TRBV4-2, with D perhaps given as TRBD1 or TRBD2 (5 bases each). Per germline, CDR1 LGHNA and CDR2 YNFKEQ. This CDR3 is 15 amino acids long. V lost 0 bases, J lost 1 base, and 9 bases lay in between. The CDR3 region has the DNA TGTGCCAGCAGCCAAGAACCCGGGACCCAAGAGACCCAGTACTTC. Protein: CASSQEPGTQETQYF.

This clonotype was recorded a few times. V is TRBV2 and J is TRBJ2-1; 11 positions agree with TRBD2. Germline CDR1 is SNHLY and CDR2 is FYNNEI. V shed 5 bases, J shed 6 bases, and the junction held 12 bases outside the gene matches. The CDR3 runs 17 residues. CDR3 amino acids: CASSIPKSGTSGNEQFF. CDR3 nucleotides: TGTGCCAGCAGTATACCAAAGTCCGGGACTAGCGGCAATGAGCAGTTCTTC.

This clonotype was seen more than once but under ten times. The chain joins TRBV12-3 or TRBV12-4 to TRBJ2-7, with a weak D call TRBD2 (5 bases). CDR3 length: 12 residues. Trimming shortened V by 6 bases and J by 5 bases, and 11 bases separated the two germline ends. The CDR3 reads CASSPFGDEQYF. The CDR3 region has the DNA TGTGCCAGCAGCCCGTTCGGGGACGAGCAGTACTTC.

CDR3 sequence (DNA): TGTGCCAGCAGCCTCTACGACGGAGAGACCCAGTACTTC. It is translated as CASSLYDGETQYF. The V call is TRBV3-1, the J call TRBJ2-5; no firm D call. Deletions cut 4 bases from V and 4 bases from J, with 10 bases between. CDR1 is LGHDT and CDR2 is YNNKEL in the germline V gene (reference sequence). CDR3 size: 13 residues.

This clonotype has more than one count but fewer than ten. J is TRBJ2-1 and V is TRBV27, with TRBD2 matching 10 bases. The V and J ends lost 3 bases and 4 bases, in that order; junction bases with no gene match: 3. The CDR3 spans 15 residues. Germline V CDR1 and CDR2: MNHEY, SMNVEV (reference sequence). CDR3 in DNA: TGTGCCAGCAGTTTCAGCGGGAGGGTATACAATGAGCAGTTCTTC. This codes for CASSFSGRVYNEQFF.

This clonotype came up a few times. The V gene is TRBV7-2, the J gene TRBJ2-5, with TRBD1 matching over 7 bases. In germline, CDR1 is SGHTA, CDR2 FQGNSA. The CDR3 runs 14 residues. V trimming: 5 bases; J trimming: 2 bases; junction bases outside the gene matches: 5. The CDR3: CASSPGQRQETQYF. In DNA form, the CDR3 reads TGTGCCAGCAGCCCGGGACAGCGGCAAGAGACCCAGTACTTC.

The chain has TRBV6-5 and TRBJ1-5; unclear D gene. Deletions cut 2 bases from V and 3 bases from J, with 8 bases between. Germline-derived CDR1 and CDR2 are MNHEY and SVGAGI. This CDR3 has 14 amino acids. This CDR3 is CASSYRGHNQPQHF. CDR3 bases: TGTGCCAGCAGTTACCGTGGTCACAATCAGCCCCAGCATTTT.

This clonotype was counted between two and nine times. The chain couples TRBV11-3 to TRBJ2-3, with 10 bases lining up with TRBD2. The CDR3 runs 16 residues. Germline V lookup: CDR1 SGHNT, CDR2 YENEEA. The ends lost 5 bases at V and 0 bases at J; junction bases unmatched: 5. The CDR3: CASSPQTSGSTDTQYF. CDR3 nucleotides: TGTGCCAGCAGCCCTCAGACTAGCGGGAGCACAGATACGCAGTATTTT. The full variable domain, with the rest looked up from reference TRBV11-3 and TRBJ2-3, is EAGVVQSPRYKIIEKKQPVAFWCNPISGHNTLYWYLQNLGQGPELLIRYENEEAVDDSQLPKDRFSAERLKGVDSTLKIQPAELGDSAVYLCASSPQTSGSTDTQYFGPGTRLTVL.

This clonotype was seen only a few times. The V call is TRBV12-3 or TRBV12-4, the J call TRBJ1-2; TRBD1 might be the D (6 bases). This CDR3 has 14 amino acids. Trimming left V 5 bases short and J 4 bases short, with 14 bases between. In nucleotides, the CDR3 is TGTGCCAGCAGTAAACAGGGAGAGTTCTATGGCTACACCTTC. It is translated as CASSKQGEFYGYTF.

This clonotype was counted between two and nine times. The rearrangement links TRBV7-3 to TRBJ2-2; D is ambiguous. CDR1 SGHTA and CDR2 FQGTGA come from the germline V gene. CDR3 length equals 14 residues. V lost 7 bases and J lost 0, with 9 bases in between. Here the CDR3 reads CASMSSPNTGELFF. For the CDR3, the DNA is TGTGCCAGCATGTCCAGCCCGAACACCGGGGAGCTGTTTTTT.

The rearrangement links TRBV29-1 to TRBJ2-5; D is unclear. The CDR3 has 10 residues. The V and J ends lost 7 bases and 3 bases respectively, with 6 bases between them. CDR1 and CDR2 (germline): SQVTM, ANQGSEA. The CDR3 loop is CSAIEETQYF. In DNA, the CDR3 is TGCAGCGCAATCGAAGAGACCCAGTACTTC.

This clonotype occurred a few times. The CDR3 DNA sequence: TGTGCCAGCAGCCCCTGGGACTATTCCTACGAGCAGTACTTC. Amino acids: CASSPWDYSYEQYF. The J gene is TRBJ2-7, the V gene TRBV9, with 7 bases matching TRBD2. The V segment lost 4 bases and the J segment 1 base; nucleotides outside the gene matches: 5. CDR1 and CDR2 (germline): SGDLS, YYNGEE. The CDR3 runs 14 residues. The full variable domain, completed using reference TRBV9 and TRBJ2-7, is DSGVTQTPKHLITATGQRVTLRCSPRSGDLSVYWYQQSLDQGLQFLIQYYNGEERAKGNILERFSAQQFPDLHSELNLSSLELGDSALYFCASSPWDYSYEQYFGPGTRLTVT.

J is TRBJ2-1 and V is TRBV12-3 or TRBV12-4, with unresolved D. The CDR3 is 14 amino acids. Trimming cost V 3 bases and J 3 bases, with 9 bases left between them. The CDR3: CASSFAQNYNEQFF. The CDR3 DNA reads as TGTGCCAGCAGTTTTGCACAGAACTACAATGAGCAGTTCTTC.

This clonotype was counted between two and nine times. The chain is built from TRBV3-1 and TRBJ2-2; TRBD2 might be the D (6 bases). The CDR3 covers 16 residues. V was trimmed by 4 bases and J by 7 bases, leaving 19 bases between them. Germline V gene lookup returns CDR1 LGHDT and CDR2 YNNKEL (reference sequence). The DNA for the CDR3 is TGTGCCAGCAGCCTCGCGGGGACCTCGAGGGTCGGGGAGCTGTTTTTT. This translates into CASSLAGTSRVGELFF. The full variable domain, its missing parts supplied by reference TRBV3-1 and TRBJ2-2, is DTAVSQTPKYLVTQMGNDKSIKCEQNLGHDTMYWYKQDSKKFLKIMFSYNNKELIINETVPNRFSPKSPDKAHLNLHINSLELGDSAVYFCASSLAGTSRVGELFFGEGSRLTVL.

This clonotype was found a few times. The chain combines TRBV6-5 with TRBJ1-2; TRBD1 might be the D (5 bases). With 3 bases removed from V and 8 bases from J, the gap between germline ends came to 10 bases. Germline V gives CDR1 MNHEY, CDR2 SVGAGI. The CDR3 is 12 residues long. The CDR3 region has the DNA TGTGCCAGCAGTTATCCGGGGCAGGGCTACACCTTC. Amino acids: CASSYPGQGYTF.

This clonotype was detected only once. The V and J genes are TRBV11-3 and TRBJ2-2, with 10 positions matching TRBD2. CDR1 SGHNT and CDR2 YENEEA come from the germline V gene. This CDR3 has 18 amino acids. After removal of 5 bases from V and 1 base from J, the junction contained 10 bases not matched to a gene. The CDR3 nucleotides are TGTGCCAGCAGCCCCCGGACTAGCGGAGGAGGGAACACCGGGGAGCTGTTTTTT. Protein sequence: CASSPRTSGGGNTGELFF.

The chain carries TRBV5-1 and TRBJ2-1; 8 bases line up with TRBD2. Per germline, CDR1 SGHRS and CDR2 YFSETQ. The CDR3 runs to 19 residues. V gave up 3 bases and J gave up 5 bases; unmatched junction bases: 19. In nucleotides, the CDR3 is TGCGCCAGCAGCTCCTCCCCCCCTTTCATTACTAGCGGAAACAATGAGCAGTTCTTC. The encoded protein is CASSSSPPFITSGNNEQFF.